What follows describes a single T cell receptor (beta chain). Its antigen remains unknown. This specimen belongs to a study of T-cell reconstitution after alpha-beta-depleted transplantation in children. The TCRbeta library was prepared with unique molecular identifiers. TCRdb ran MiXCR on the PCR reads and lists one entry per CDR3 protein. The table has 700,000 to 950,000 distinct CDR3 sequences, under 20% seen once; the top ten hold under 6%. The study's findings and limits: It was newly produced T cells that mostly accounted for T-cell counts and diversity one year after transplant. Some patients' high day-60 TCRbeta diversity was traced to surviving recipient T cells and thymic progenitors. About two months after transplant, alpha-beta T cells reportedly came from several hundred expanded graft clones.

The sequencing used PBMCs, mostly from graft donor cells, collected 360 days after TCRalphabeta/CD19-depleted stem cell transplant. This TCR was recovered from a male patient younger than 18 who had a stem cell transplant for acute lymphoblastic leukemia, so the T cells may come from the graft donor.

The CDR3 region has the DNA TGTGCCAGCAGTCCATACAGGGGGCGAGAGACCCAGTACTTC. Its translation: CASSPYRGRETQYF. The chain uses TRBV27 and TRBJ2-5, with 9 nucleotides matching TRBD1. Germline V gene lookup returns CDR1 MNHEY and CDR2 SMNVEV (reference sequence). The trim removed 5 bases at V and 4 bases at J, leaving 5 bases unmatched. CDR3 length equals 14 residues.